This T cell receptor beta chain was identified in a study of Graves' ophthalmopathy and Graves' hyperthyroidism. This clonotype was detected ten times or more. Its antigen is still unknown. CDR1 and CDR2 (germline): MNHNS, SASEGT. The CDR3 is made up of 13 amino acids. J was trimmed by 3 bases and V by 4 bases; bases with no gene match: 3. Study findings and constraints: Ophthalmopathy and stable hyperthyroidism were discriminated by a 13-signature model, with roughly 90% sensitivity and 81.08% specificity.

For repertoire sequencing, the TCR beta CDR3 regions were amplified from RNA transcripts. First-round RT-PCR with HTBI primers preceded a second-round multiplex PCR. Each CDR3 protein gets one entry after TCRdb re-called the multiplex PCR reads with MiXCR. The data show some 200,000 distinct CDR3 sequences, over 25% seen once. The TCR was taken from a man in his fifties with Graves' ophthalmopathy. The chain couples TRBV6-1 to TRBJ2-7; 7 bases agree with TRBD2. The sample taken for sequencing was peripheral blood. Written as DNA, the CDR3 is TGTGCCAGCAGTGTCGGGGGGAACTACGAGCAGTACTTC. It codes for CASSVGGNYEQYF.